These T cell receptor beta chains were read from a single sample in a study of T cell responses to AZD1222 COVID-19 vaccine. Clones were sequenced by immunoSEQ multiplex PCR, and TCRdb holds only the in-frame ones, with some missing. In the table there are under 70,000 clones, about 80% of which are singletons. The input for sequencing was peripheral blood, taken 28 days after the second AZD1222 dose. The receptors come from an adult who received the AZD1222 COVID-19 vaccine. Each CDR3 is given with its conserved first and last residue. A D gene is named only where the DNA matches it firmly. The size of a clone is reported for some rows only, either as once, few or many, or as a class for expanded clones.

CDR3aa: CASSYGEGGQPQHF
CDR3nt: TGTGCCAGCAGTTATGGGGAGGGAGGACAGCCCCAGCATTTT
d_gene: -
v_gene: TRBV6-5
abundance: -
j_gene: TRBJ1-5

CDR3aa: CASAGPFYGYTF
CDR3nt: TGTGCCAGCGCAGGGCCATTCTATGGCTACACCTTC
d_gene: -
v_gene: TRBV28
abundance: few
j_gene: TRBJ1-2

CDR3aa: CASSYDGSSYNEQFF
CDR3nt: TGTGCCAGCAGTTATGACGGGAGCTCCTACAATGAGCAGTTCTTC
d_gene: -
v_gene: TRBV6-5
abundance: once
j_gene: TRBJ2-1

CDR3aa: CASRWGTDTQYF
CDR3nt: TGTGCCAGTAGGTGGGGCACAGATACGCAGTATTTT
d_gene: -
v_gene: TRBV19
abundance: -
j_gene: TRBJ2-3

CDR3aa: CASSPGGDGYTF
CDR3nt: TGTGCCAGCAGCCCGGGGGGGGATGGCTACACCTTC
d_gene: -
v_gene: TRBV11-2
abundance: -
j_gene: TRBJ1-2

CDR3aa: CASSVGTGNRDGGYGYTF
CDR3nt: TGTGCCAGCAGCGTAGGGACAGGGAACAGGGATGGGGGCTATGGCTACACCTTC
d_gene: TRBD1
v_gene: TRBV9
abundance: -
j_gene: TRBJ1-2

CDR3aa: CASSWTDRLEGYTF
CDR3nt: TGTGCCAGCAGCTGGACAGACCGCCTGGAAGGCTACACCTTC
d_gene: -
v_gene: TRBV7-9
abundance: -
j_gene: TRBJ1-2

CDR3aa: CASSFTVNQPQHF
CDR3nt: TGTGCCAGCAGTTTCACAGTCAACCAGCCCCAGCATTTT
d_gene: -
v_gene: TRBV27
abundance: -
j_gene: TRBJ1-5

CDR3aa: CASSDPLNPDTQYF
CDR3nt: TGCGCCAGCAGTGACCCTCTTAACCCAGATACGCAGTATTTT
d_gene: -
v_gene: TRBV10-1
abundance: -
j_gene: TRBJ2-3

CDR3aa: CASSLVSSSGNTIYF
CDR3nt: TGTGCCAGCAGCTTGGTTTCGAGCTCTGGAAACACCATATATTTT
d_gene: -
v_gene: TRBV5-4
abundance: -
j_gene: TRBJ1-3

CDR3aa: CASSYLAPGQSTDTQYF
CDR3nt: TGTGCCAGCAGTTACTTAGCTCCGGGACAGAGCACAGATACGCAGTATTTT
d_gene: TRBD1
v_gene: TRBV6-2/TRBV6-3
abundance: -
j_gene: TRBJ2-3

CDR3aa: CASSLVAGNQPQHF
CDR3nt: TGTGCCAGCAGCTTGGTCGCGGGGAATCAGCCCCAGCATTTT
d_gene: -
v_gene: TRBV5-5
abundance: once
j_gene: TRBJ1-5

CDR3aa: CASSMGGPTGELFF
CDR3nt: TGTGCCAGTAGTATGGGGGGACCTACCGGGGAGCTGTTTTTT
d_gene: -
v_gene: TRBV19
abundance: -
j_gene: TRBJ2-2

CDR3aa: CASSYLDRVGTQYF
CDR3nt: TGTGCCAGCAGTTACCTAGACAGGGTAGGGACCCAGTACTTC
d_gene: TRBD1
v_gene: TRBV6-5
abundance: -
j_gene: TRBJ2-5

CDR3aa: CATSDTGHLTGELFF
CDR3nt: TGTGCCACCAGTGACACGGGCCATCTCACCGGGGAGCTGTTTTTT
d_gene: -
v_gene: TRBV24-1
abundance: -
j_gene: TRBJ2-2

CDR3aa: CASSLFGQGANWYGYTF
CDR3nt: TGTGCCAGCAGCTTATTCGGACAGGGGGCAAATTGGTATGGCTACACCTTC
d_gene: TRBD1
v_gene: TRBV7-2
abundance: few
j_gene: TRBJ1-2

CDR3aa: CASSVSGSYNEQFF
CDR3nt: TGTGCCAGCAGCGTGTCTGGCTCCTACAATGAGCAGTTCTTC
d_gene: -
v_gene: TRBV9
abundance: -
j_gene: TRBJ2-1

CDR3aa: CASSVGGAMNTEAFF
CDR3nt: TGTGCCAGCAGCGTAGGTGGAGCGATGAACACTGAAGCTTTCTTT
d_gene: -
v_gene: TRBV9
abundance: -
j_gene: TRBJ1-1

CDR3aa: CASRPGTGEETQYF
CDR3nt: TGTGCCAGCCGACCGGGGACAGGGGAAGAGACCCAGTACTTC
d_gene: TRBD1
v_gene: TRBV5-3
abundance: -
j_gene: TRBJ2-5

CDR3aa: CATSDSLGGRGVNVLTF
CDR3nt: TGTGCCACCAGTGACTCCCTGGGGGGGAGAGGGGTCAACGTCCTGACTTTC
d_gene: TRBD2
v_gene: TRBV24-1
abundance: -
j_gene: TRBJ2-6

CDR3aa: CASSSPQLAGRTDTQYF
CDR3nt: TGTGCCAGCAGCTCCCCTCAACTAGCGGGACGCACAGATACGCAGTATTTT
d_gene: TRBD2
v_gene: TRBV28
abundance: -
j_gene: TRBJ2-3

CDR3aa: CAWSLPGGNIQYF
CDR3nt: TGTGCCTGGAGTCTGCCAGGGGGAAACATTCAGTACTTC
d_gene: TRBD1
v_gene: TRBV30
abundance: -
j_gene: TRBJ2-4

CDR3aa: CASSRQGFQPQHF
CDR3nt: TGTGCCAGCAGTAGGCAGGGGTTCCAGCCCCAGCATTTT
d_gene: -
v_gene: TRBV2
abundance: -
j_gene: TRBJ1-5

CDR3aa: CASSLKGGYGYTF
CDR3nt: TGTGCCAGCAGTTTAAAGGGAGGCTATGGCTACACCTTC
d_gene: -
v_gene: TRBV12-3/TRBV12-4
abundance: -
j_gene: TRBJ1-2

CDR3aa: CASSYVGRVGEAFF
CDR3nt: TGTGCCAGCAGTTACGTAGGGAGGGTCGGTGAAGCTTTCTTT
d_gene: -
v_gene: TRBV6-2/TRBV6-3
abundance: -
j_gene: TRBJ1-1

CDR3aa: CASSQYSGSYNEQFF
CDR3nt: TGTGCCAGCAGCCAATATAGCGGGTCCTACAATGAGCAGTTCTTC
d_gene: TRBD2
v_gene: TRBV3-1/TRBV3-2
abundance: -
j_gene: TRBJ2-1

CDR3aa: CASSLRASGGTDTQYF
CDR3nt: TGTGCCAGCAGTTTAAGGGCTAGCGGGGGCACAGATACGCAGTATTTT
d_gene: TRBD2
v_gene: TRBV27
abundance: -
j_gene: TRBJ2-3

CDR3aa: CASSAFPQGASGYTF
CDR3nt: TGTGCCAGCAGCGCATTCCCACAGGGGGCCAGTGGCTACACCTTC
d_gene: TRBD1
v_gene: TRBV9
abundance: few
j_gene: TRBJ1-2

CDR3aa: CASSQEGTSINQPQHF
CDR3nt: TGCGCCAGCAGCCAAGAGGGCACCTCGATAAATCAGCCCCAGCATTTT
d_gene: -
v_gene: TRBV4-1
abundance: -
j_gene: TRBJ1-5

CDR3aa: CASSLAVDSPLHF
CDR3nt: TGTGCCAGCAGCTTAGCGGTTGATTCACCCCTCCACTTT
d_gene: -
v_gene: TRBV11-1
abundance: -
j_gene: TRBJ1-6

CDR3aa: CSASRRDQPQHF
CDR3nt: TGCAGTGCTAGTAGGAGGGATCAGCCCCAGCATTTT
d_gene: -
v_gene: TRBV20-1
abundance: -
j_gene: TRBJ1-5

CDR3aa: CSVKTGTINTGELFF
CDR3nt: TGCAGCGTTAAAACGGGGACAATAAACACCGGGGAGCTGTTTTTT
d_gene: -
v_gene: TRBV29-1
abundance: few
j_gene: TRBJ2-2

CDR3aa: CSAKGLWGRDTQYF
CDR3nt: TGCAGCGCAAAGGGACTATGGGGCAGGGATACGCAGTATTTT
d_gene: TRBD2
v_gene: TRBV29-1
abundance: -
j_gene: TRBJ2-3

CDR3aa: CASSSGLATNEKLFF
CDR3nt: TGTGCCAGCAGTTCCGGCCTCGCAACTAATGAAAAACTGTTTTTT
d_gene: -
v_gene: TRBV27
abundance: -
j_gene: TRBJ1-4

CDR3aa: CASSLGLSSYEQFF
CDR3nt: TGTGCCAGCAGCTTGGGACTTTCCTCCTATGAGCAGTTCTTC
d_gene: -
v_gene: TRBV7-2
abundance: -
j_gene: TRBJ2-1

CDR3aa: CASSLAGQAYEQYF
CDR3nt: TGTGCCAGCTCACTCGCCGGACAGGCCTACGAGCAGTACTTC
d_gene: TRBD1
v_gene: TRBV18
abundance: few
j_gene: TRBJ2-7

CDR3aa: CATYIGTGVNYGYTF
CDR3nt: TGTGCCACCTACATTGGGACAGGAGTTAACTATGGCTACACCTTC
d_gene: TRBD1
v_gene: TRBV19
abundance: few
j_gene: TRBJ1-2

CDR3aa: CASSRSNRRSGYNEQFF
CDR3nt: TGTGCCAGCAGCCGATCCAACCGCCGGAGCGGCTACAATGAGCAGTTCTTC
d_gene: -
v_gene: TRBV4-2
abundance: -
j_gene: TRBJ2-1

CDR3aa: CASSTLRGTGTLNTGELFF
CDR3nt: TGTGCCAGCAGCACTCTAAGGGGAACCGGGACACTAAACACCGGGGAGCTGTTTTTT
d_gene: -
v_gene: TRBV3-1/TRBV3-2
abundance: few
j_gene: TRBJ2-2

CDR3aa: CSSQGPNGYTF
CDR3nt: TGCAGCTCACAGGGCCCTAATGGCTACACCTTC
d_gene: -
v_gene: TRBV29-1
abundance: -
j_gene: TRBJ1-2

CDR3aa: CASSLTGVRNEQFF
CDR3nt: TGTGCCAGCAGCCTTACAGGGGTGAGGAATGAGCAGTTCTTC
d_gene: TRBD1
v_gene: TRBV6-6
abundance: once
j_gene: TRBJ2-1

CDR3aa: CASNDGGTTDTQYF
CDR3nt: TGTGCCAGCAATGACGGGGGGACCACAGATACGCAGTATTTT
d_gene: TRBD2
v_gene: TRBV2
abundance: -
j_gene: TRBJ2-3

CDR3aa: CASIITGRDQPQHF
CDR3nt: TGTGCCAGCATTATTACAGGGCGGGATCAGCCCCAGCATTTT
d_gene: -
v_gene: TRBV6-5
abundance: -
j_gene: TRBJ1-5

CDR3aa: CASSQTVKQPQHF
CDR3nt: TGTGCCAGCAGCCAAACGGTTAAACAGCCCCAGCATTTT
d_gene: -
v_gene: TRBV3-1/TRBV3-2
abundance: -
j_gene: TRBJ1-5

CDR3aa: CASRMEECLNEQFF
CDR3nt: TGCGCCAGCAGGATGGAGGAGTGCCTCAATGAGCAGTTCTTC
d_gene: -
v_gene: TRBV23-1
abundance: -
j_gene: TRBJ2-1

CDR3aa: CASTPTGTARYEQYF
CDR3nt: TGTGCCAGCACCCCAACCGGGACTGCTCGCTACGAGCAGTACTTC
d_gene: -
v_gene: TRBV25-1
abundance: -
j_gene: TRBJ2-7

CDR3aa: CASSNTGTSYNSPLHF
CDR3nt: TGTGCCAGTAGTAATACGGGAACCTCCTATAATTCACCCCTCCACTTT
d_gene: -
v_gene: TRBV19
abundance: -
j_gene: TRBJ1-6

CDR3aa: CASSPGTSGGGYNEQFF
CDR3nt: TGTGCCAGCAGCCCTGGGACTAGCGGGGGGGGATACAATGAGCAGTTCTTC
d_gene: TRBD2
v_gene: TRBV11-3
abundance: -
j_gene: TRBJ2-1

CDR3aa: CASSPPEATNEQFF
CDR3nt: TGTGCCAGCTCACCACCGGAAGCTACCAATGAGCAGTTCTTC
d_gene: -
v_gene: TRBV18
abundance: -
j_gene: TRBJ2-1

CDR3aa: CASSPRTGRETEAFF
CDR3nt: TGTGCCAGCAGTCCAAGGACAGGGCGGGAAACTGAAGCTTTCTTT
d_gene: TRBD1
v_gene: TRBV6-5
abundance: -
j_gene: TRBJ1-1

CDR3aa: CASSRTGDNNEKLFF
CDR3nt: TGTGCCAGCAGCCGAACGGGGGACAATAATGAAAAACTGTTTTTT
d_gene: -
v_gene: TRBV6-5
abundance: -
j_gene: TRBJ1-4

CDR3aa: CASSEAGDHYGYTF
CDR3nt: TGTGCCAGCAGTGAAGCTGGGGATCACTATGGCTACACCTTC
d_gene: -
v_gene: TRBV6-1
abundance: -
j_gene: TRBJ1-2

CDR3aa: CASSRGGQSSYNEQFF
CDR3nt: TGTGCCAGCAGCCGAGGGGGACAGAGCTCCTACAATGAGCAGTTCTTC
d_gene: TRBD1
v_gene: TRBV28
abundance: once
j_gene: TRBJ2-1

CDR3aa: CASSLRTGDSATEAFF
CDR3nt: TGCGCCAGCAGCCTTCGGACAGGGGATTCGGCCACTGAAGCTTTCTTT
d_gene: TRBD1
v_gene: TRBV5-1
abundance: -
j_gene: TRBJ1-1

CDR3aa: CATRGPTEAFF
CDR3nt: TGTGCCACCCGGGGGCCTACTGAAGCTTTCTTT
d_gene: -
v_gene: TRBV24-1
abundance: -
j_gene: TRBJ1-1

CDR3aa: CASSFGTGLTNEKLFF
CDR3nt: TGTGCCAGCAGCTTCGGGACAGGGTTAACTAATGAAAAACTGTTTTTT
d_gene: TRBD1
v_gene: TRBV5-8
abundance: few
j_gene: TRBJ1-4

CDR3aa: CASSPDRQSPLHF
CDR3nt: TGTGCCAGCAGCCCGGACCGACAGTCACCCCTCCACTTT
d_gene: -
v_gene: TRBV6-4
abundance: -
j_gene: TRBJ1-6

CDR3aa: CASSQQGSEKLFF
CDR3nt: TGTGCCAGTAGTCAACAGGGGAGTGAAAAACTGTTTTTT
d_gene: TRBD1
v_gene: TRBV19
abundance: -
j_gene: TRBJ1-4

CDR3aa: CASSSRMNTEAFF
CDR3nt: TGCGCCAGCAGCTCTAGAATGAACACTGAAGCTTTCTTT
d_gene: -
v_gene: TRBV4-1
abundance: -
j_gene: TRBJ1-1